The clone carrying this T cell receptor beta chain was seen repeatedly, ten times or more. Its antigen is not identified. The CDR3 length is 16 residues. Germline V gene data show CDR1 as SGHAT and CDR2 as FQNNGV. With 1 base clipped from V and 0 bases from J, the junction kept 3 bases outside the gene matches. TCRdb re-derived calls from the multiplex PCR reads in MiXCR, one entry per CDR3 protein. The sample lists over 70,000 distinct CDR3 sequences; over 25% were seen once. These data are taken from a study of breast tumors, draining lymph nodes, adjacent tissues. Study findings and constraints: The data were judged consistent with most tumor T cells coming from lymph node and expanding in tumor. Compared with basal-like, luminal-like tumors shared significantly more repertoire with nontumor tissue. Compared with lymph nodes, tumors were less diverse; compared with nontumor tissue, more.

Samples came from axillary lymph nodes draining the breast cancer. The gene calls are TRBV11-2 and TRBJ2-1; 7 bases are a match to TRBD2. Sequencing was performed on axillary lymph node tissue. The sequence derives from a female donor with breast cancer. Some clones in this sample may be carry-over from other donors' samples. The CDR3, as DNA: TGTGCCAGCAGCTTAGTCCGCGGGAGCTCCTACAATGAGCAGTTCTTC. Amino acid sequence: CASSLVRGSSYNEQFF.